These 17 T cell receptor beta chains originate from one sample sequenced in a study of patients and donors after allogeneic stem cell transplantation. A single record per CDR3 protein comes from TCRdb applying MiXCR to the RT-PCR reads. Among 390,000 or so distinct CDR3 sequences, 16% were seen once, and the ten largest hold over 6%. Sequencing input: blood, either unsorted or a sorted T cell fraction (not recorded which). The receptors stem from a human donor who was either an allogeneic HSCT recipient or a stem cell or donor lymphocyte infusion donor (not recorded which). It is not recorded whose cells these are; they may come from a transplant donor.

The V and J genes are TRBV12-5 and TRBJ2-1; 8 nucleotides align to TRBD2. CDR1 and CDR2 from the germline V gene are LGHNT and FRNRAP. J was trimmed by 6 bases and V by 0 bases; bases with no gene match: 4. This CDR3 region has 15 residues. The CDR3 sequence is CASGLVSGVFNEQFF. CDR3 sequence (DNA): TGTGCTAGTGGTTTGGTTAGCGGGGTTTTCAATGAGCAGTTCTTC.

This clonotype was picked up many times. The CDR3 coding sequence is TGCGCCAGCAGCCCCGGGACAGACACAGATACGCAGTATTTT. Amino acid sequence: CASSPGTDTDTQYF. The gene calls are TRBV5-1 and TRBJ2-3; the match to TRBD1 covers 7 bases. Germline V CDR1 and CDR2: SGHRS, YFSETQ. Unmatched junction bases numbered 4, after V lost 4 bases and J lost 2 bases. The CDR3 spans 14 residues. Looking up the rest from reference TRBV5-1 and TRBJ2-3 gives the full variable domain: KAGVTQTPRYLIKTRGQQVTLSCSPISGHRSVSWYQQTPGQGLQFLFEYFSETQRNKGNFPGRFSGRQFSNSRSEMNVSTLELGDSALYLCASSPGTDTDTQYFGPGTRLTVL.

This sequence joins TRBV12-3 or TRBV12-4 and TRBJ1-6; D gene unclear. The V gene lost 3 bases and the J gene lost 4 bases, with 7 bases spanning the gap. The CDR3 spans 14 residues. As DNA, the CDR3 is TGTGCCAGCAGTTTTCTGGGGTATAATTCACCCCTCCACTTT. Its protein product is CASSFLGYNSPLHF.

V is TRBV12-3 or TRBV12-4 and J is TRBJ2-5, with D tentatively TRBD1 (6 bases). Between the trimmed V and J ends, which lost 2 bases and 5 bases, there was a span of 9 bases. The CDR3 runs 13 residues. In nucleotides, the CDR3 is TGTGCCAGCAGTTTAAACCAGGGGGAGACCCAGTACTTC. Translated: CASSLNQGETQYF.

This clonotype was detected many times. The chain links TRBV6-1 to TRBJ2-6; D unresolved. The V gene lost 6 bases and the J gene lost 0 bases, with 3 bases spanning the gap. CDR1 is MNHNS, CDR2 SASEGT, per germline. The CDR3 length is 13 residues. The CDR3 DNA reads TGTGCCAGCAGCTCCTCTGGGGCCAACGTCCTGACTTTC. Protein product: CASSSSGANVLTF.

This clonotype was seen only a few times. The CDR3 is CAAGDRAYEQYF. For the CDR3, the DNA is TGCGCCGCAGGGGACCGAGCCTACGAGCAGTACTTC. The rearrangement joins TRBV4-1 to TRBJ2-7, with TRBD1 as a possible D gene (6 bases). V was clipped by 11 bases and J by 2 bases, with 13 bases between them. The CDR3 has 12 amino acids. CDR1 is MGHRA, CDR2 YSYEKL, per germline.

This clonotype came up many times. The rearrangement joins TRBV3-1 to TRBJ2-2, with D perhaps TRBD1 or TRBD2 (5 bases each). CDR1 is LGHDT, CDR2 YNNKEL, per germline (reference sequence). Trimming cost V 1 base and J 4 bases, with 13 bases left between them. The CDR3 has 16 amino acids. As DNA, the CDR3 is TGTGCCAGCAGCCAAGGGGACCCAGTTTTCACCGGGGAGCTGTTTTTT. This gives the protein CASSQGDPVFTGELFF. Variable domain in full (rest from reference TRBV3-1 and TRBJ2-2): DTAVSQTPKYLVTQMGNDKSIKCEQNLGHDTMYWYKQDSKKFLKIMFSYNNKELIINETVPNRFSPKSPDKAHLNLHINSLELGDSAVYFCASSQGDPVFTGELFFGEGSRLTVL.

The chain links TRBV20-1 to TRBJ2-7; D not certain. This CDR3 contains 14 residues. Germline CDR1 is DFQATT and CDR2 is SNEGSKA (reference sequence). Trimming took off 1 base at V and 5 bases at J, with 15 bases between the two ends. CDR3 loop: CSARVHNHPNEQYF. The CDR3 DNA follows: TGCAGTGCTAGAGTACACAACCATCCTAACGAGCAGTACTTC.

This clonotype was counted ten times or more. In DNA form, the CDR3 reads TGCGCCAGCAGTCCCCGGACCTTGTACTTC. Amino acids: CASSPRTLYF. This chain uses TRBV5-1 with TRBJ2-5; D unclear. The V gene's germline CDR1 is SGHRS and CDR2 YFSETQ. This CDR3 is built from 10 residues. The germline V and J ends were trimmed by 5 bases and 13 bases, with 12 bases remaining between them.

This clonotype has a handful of counts. The chain employs TRBV2 and TRBJ1-4, with a possible D match to TRBD1 (5 bases). The germline gives CDR1 SNHLY, CDR2 FYNNEI. The CDR3 is 15 amino acids. V was pared by 6 bases and J by 5 bases, with 16 bases between. The CDR3 is CASSPTWRTNEKLFF. As DNA, the CDR3 is TGTGCCAGCAGCCCGACTTGGCGGACAAATGAAAAACTGTTTTTT.

The chain carries TRBV11-2 and TRBJ2-7; 11 bases agree with TRBD2. With V trimmed by 1 base and J by 4 bases, 12 bases remained unmatched. This CDR3 has 18 residues. Germline V gives CDR1 SGHAT, CDR2 FQNNGV. The CDR3 region is CASSLGPLLVAGGYEQYF. The CDR3 DNA is TGTGCCAGCAGCTTAGGCCCTCTCTTGGTAGCGGGAGGGTACGAGCAGTACTTC.

The CDR3 DNA follows: TGCAGTGTCCCGCGGCAGGGGGTCCCGCTTAACTATGGCTACACCTTC. It is translated as CSVPRQGVPLNYGYTF. V is TRBV20-1 and J is TRBJ1-2; 7 bases are a match to TRBD1. The germline CDR1 and CDR2 sequences are DFQATT and SNEGSKA (reference sequence). The CDR3 totals 16 residues. Trimming at V came to 7 bases and at J to 1 base, leaving 15 bases not matched to a gene.

The V and J genes are TRBV5-1 and TRBJ2-1, with 14 positions matching TRBD2. The germline CDR1 and CDR2 sequences are SGHRS and YFSETQ. This CDR3 is 18 amino acids long. Trimming removed 3 bases from V and 2 bases from J; junction bases left unmatched: 7. Here the CDR3 reads CASSSGLAGGVPYNEQFF. In nucleotides, the CDR3 is TGCGCCAGCAGCTCCGGACTAGCGGGGGGTGTCCCCTACAATGAGCAGTTCTTC.

The V gene is TRBV10-3, the J gene TRBJ1-1; D gene unclear. Per germline, CDR1 ENHRY and CDR2 SYGVKD. The CDR3 runs to 15 residues. The V and J ends lost 6 bases and 0 bases respectively, with 14 bases between them. CDR3 amino acids: CAIRSPNGVNTEAFF. CDR3 bases: TGTGCCATCAGGTCTCCAAATGGGGTGAACACTGAAGCTTTCTTT.

The V and J genes are TRBV5-1 and TRBJ1-1; TRBD1 aligns across 7 bases. V lost 4 bases and J lost 0; bases outside the gene matches: 9. The CDR3 consists of 16 residues. From germline, CDR1 is SGHRS and CDR2 YFSETQ. The CDR3 region is CASSPGGQPMNTEAFF. The CDR3, as DNA: TGCGCCAGCAGCCCGGGGGGACAGCCTATGAACACTGAAGCTTTCTTT.

This clonotype was counted between two and nine times. This chain links TRBV4-1 with TRBJ2-3, with D possibly TRBD2 on 5 matching bases. Germline CDR1 reads MGHRA; CDR2 reads YSYEKL. V lost 5 bases and J lost 1, with 10 bases in between. The length of the CDR3 is 14 residues. The CDR3 is CASSEDWRTDTQYF. CDR3 in DNA: TGCGCCAGCAGCGAGGACTGGCGCACAGATACGCAGTATTTT.

The sample holds a few counts of this clonotype. J is TRBJ2-5 and V is TRBV9, with 7 bases aligning to TRBD1. Germline V gene sequence: CDR1 SGDLS, CDR2 YYNGEE. Trimming took 0 bases from V and 5 from J; bases not matched to a gene: 16. This CDR3 spans 18 amino acids. The CDR3 reads CASSVGQGQLRRLETQYF. For the CDR3, the DNA is TGTGCCAGCAGCGTAGGACAGGGCCAACTACGCCGGTTGGAGACCCAGTACTTC.